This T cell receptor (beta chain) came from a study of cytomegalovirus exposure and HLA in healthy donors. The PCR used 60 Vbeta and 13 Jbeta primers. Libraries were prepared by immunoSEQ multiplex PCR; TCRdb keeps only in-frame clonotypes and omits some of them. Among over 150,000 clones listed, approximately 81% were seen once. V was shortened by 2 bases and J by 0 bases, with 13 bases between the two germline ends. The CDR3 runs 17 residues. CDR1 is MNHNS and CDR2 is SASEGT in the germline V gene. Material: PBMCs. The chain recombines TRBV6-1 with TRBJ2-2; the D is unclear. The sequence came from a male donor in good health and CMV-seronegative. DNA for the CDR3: TGTGCCAGCAGTGAACGATTCGGAGTAACGAACACCGGGGAGCTGTTTTTT. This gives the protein CASSERFGVTNTGELFF.